What follows are 8 T cell receptor beta chains derived from one specimen sequenced in a study of cytomegalovirus exposure and HLA in healthy donors. 13 Jbeta primers and 60 Vbeta primers were used for the PCR. Sequencing was performed with immunoSEQ multiplex PCR; in TCRdb, only in-frame clones are kept and a portion is missing. The table records 150,000 to 200,000 clones, around 82% of them present only once. Sequenced material: PBMCs. These receptors all stem from a boy aged 2 to 10 in good health and CMV-seronegative.

The V gene is TRBV7-9, the J gene TRBJ2-7, with 7 bases lining up with TRBD2. This CDR3 is built from 14 residues. Germline CDR1 is SEHNR and CDR2 is FQNEAQ (reference sequence). Trimming at V came to 2 bases and at J to 0 bases, leaving 1 base not matched to a gene. CDR3 coding DNA: TGTGCCAGCAGCTTACAGCGGGACTCCTACGAGCAGTACTTC. Protein product: CASSLQRDSYEQYF.

J is TRBJ1-1 and V is TRBV5-1; 8 positions agree with TRBD1. The CDR3 is 14 amino acids. Losses at the gene ends were 6 bases for V and 3 bases for J; bases not matched to a gene: 7. In germline, CDR1 is SGHRS, CDR2 YFSETQ. This chain's CDR3 is CASKTQGVDTEAFF. CDR3 coding DNA: TGCGCCAGCAAAACACAGGGGGTTGACACTGAAGCTTTCTTT. Variable domain in full (rest from reference TRBV5-1 and TRBJ1-1): KAGVTQTPRYLIKTRGQQVTLSCSPISGHRSVSWYQQTPGQGLQFLFEYFSETQRNKGNFPGRFSGRQFSNSRSEMNVSTLELGDSALYLCASKTQGVDTEAFFGQGTRLTVV.

CDR3 bases: TGTGCCAGCAGCCAAGGAATGGGAGGGTACAATGAGCAGTTCTTC. Its translation is CASSQGMGGYNEQFF. The chain combines TRBV14 with TRBJ2-1, with TRBD2 matching over 7 bases. The CDR3 sequence is 15 residues long. Germline trimming cut 1 base from V and 4 bases from J; bases unmatched to any gene: 4. CDR1 and CDR2 from the germline V gene are SGHDN and FVKESK.

Here the CDR3 DNA reads TGTGCCAGCAGCGCCGGACTAGTAACCTACAATGAGCAGTTCTTC. This encodes CASSAGLVTYNEQFF. The chain is built from TRBV9 and TRBJ2-1; TRBD2 agrees at 7 bases. The junction had 5 bases not matched to a gene; V was cut back by 3 bases and J by 2 bases. This CDR3 has 15 residues. In germline, CDR1 is SGDLS, CDR2 YYNGEE.

The V call is TRBV9, the J call TRBJ2-1; 13 nucleotides line up with TRBD2. Trimming cost V 4 bases and J 8 bases; bases outside gene matches: 9. Germline loops: CDR1 SGDLS, CDR2 YYNGEE. This CDR3 is 16 amino acids long. CDR3 bases: TGTGCCAGCAGCAAGGGACTAGCGGGACCGACGGATGAGCAGTTCTTC. It translates to CASSKGLAGPTDEQFF.

The chain recombines TRBV7-9 with TRBJ2-1, with 9 bases matching TRBD1. The CDR3 length is 14 residues. Germline assignment: CDR1 SEHNR and CDR2 FQNEAQ (reference sequence). V was pared by 3 bases and J by 7 bases, with 4 bases of the junction left unmatched. The CDR3 DNA reads TGTGCCAGCAGCTTGGGACAGGGTAAGAATGAGCAGTTCTTC. Its translation: CASSLGQGKNEQFF.

The genes are TRBV5-4 and TRBJ2-7; D perhaps matches TRBD1 (6 bases). The germline gives CDR1 SGHNT, CDR2 YYREEE (reference sequence). CDR3 length equals 13 residues. The germline V and J ends were trimmed by 5 bases and 2 bases, with 11 bases remaining between them. The CDR3 sequence: CASSSRDTYEQYF. CDR3 coding DNA: TGTGCCAGCAGTTCCCGGGACACCTACGAGCAGTACTTC. Full variable domain (missing parts from reference TRBV5-4 and TRBJ2-7): ETGVTQSPTHLIKTRGQQVTLRCSSQSGHNTVSWYQQALGQGPQFIFQYYREEENGRGNFPPRFSGLQFPNYSSELNVNALELDDSALYLCASSSRDTYEQYFGPGTRLTVT.

CDR3 nucleotide sequence: TGCGCCAGCAGCCAACCTACAGGGTCCCCTTTCTACGAGCAGTACTTC. Its protein product is CASSQPTGSPFYEQYF. The V and J genes are TRBV4-1 and TRBJ2-7, with D possibly TRBD1 on 6 matching bases. Trimming took 2 bases from V and 3 from J, leaving 17 bases between them. The CDR3 length is 16 residues. CDR1 MGHRA and CDR2 YSYEKL come from the germline V gene.